Below are 26 T cell receptor beta chains sequenced from a single sample in a study of graft-versus-host responses after intestinal transplantation. With around 200,000 irradiated, violet-dye-labeled stimulator cells, around 200,000 CFSE-labeled responder cells were plated. Repertoires were generated with immunoSEQ multiplex PCR, while TCRdb's copy carries only in-frame clones and drops some. The profile shows roughly 20,000 clones, approximately 40% of them singletons. Sequenced here: alloreactive CD8+ T cells from a mixed lymphocyte reaction culture, sampled before intestinal transplant. Subset described: CFSE-low proliferating T cells sorted from roughly six-day pre-transplant mixed lymphocyte reaction (GvH or HvG direction). Receptors were obtained from a human patient who received an intestinal transplant.

This chain links TRBV11-2 with TRBJ2-7; D assignment may be TRBD1 or TRBD2 (5 bases each). Trimming removed 5 bases from V and 2 bases from J, with 16 bases in between. This CDR3 comprises 15 residues. Germline V gene lookup returns CDR1 SGHAT and CDR2 FQNNGV. The CDR3 sequence: CASSQSGTSPYEQYF. Here the CDR3 DNA reads TGTGCCAGCAGCCAATCCGGGACGAGCCCCTACGAGCAGTACTTC.

The chain recombines TRBV28 with TRBJ1-2; TRBD1 matches at 10 bases. This CDR3 has 15 amino acids. Germline CDR1 MDHEN, CDR2 SYDVKM. V shed 5 bases, J shed 4 bases, and the junction held 7 bases outside the gene matches. CDR3 region: CASSRDRGLVYGYTF. The CDR3 DNA reads as TGTGCCAGCAGTCGTGACAGGGGGCTGGTCTATGGCTACACCTTC.

J is TRBJ2-1 and V is TRBV2; D gene uncertain. This CDR3 is 18 amino acids long. The V gene lost 6 bases and the J gene lost 0 bases, with 21 bases spanning the gap. Germline-derived CDR1 and CDR2 are SNHLY and FYNNEI. CDR3 loop: CASRESTRPASSYNEQFF. The CDR3 bases are TGTGCCAGCAGGGAATCGACTCGGCCAGCCAGCTCCTACAATGAGCAGTTCTTC.

This clone occurred a few times. The gene calls are TRBV5-1 and TRBJ2-7, with TRBD1 matching over 8 bases. Per germline, CDR1 SGHRS and CDR2 YFSETQ. This CDR3 spans 18 amino acids. V lost 4 bases and J lost 2; bases outside the gene matches: 17. CDR3 sequence (DNA): TGCGCCAGCAGCCTCACCTTGGACAGGGCCTCGGGGGCCTACGAGCAGTACTTC. Amino acids: CASSLTLDRASGAYEQYF.

The chain uses TRBV5-1 and TRBJ1-5; D may be TRBD1 (5 bases). Germline CDR1 is SGHRS and CDR2 is YFSETQ. V lost 0 bases and J 3 bases, leaving 10 bases between the germline ends. CDR3 length: 15 residues. CDR3 sequence: CASSLGGSPNQPQHF. CDR3 DNA: TGCGCCAGCAGCTTGGGGGGGTCCCCCAATCAGCCCCAGCATTTT.

The V gene is TRBV30, the J gene TRBJ2-3; the D gene is possibly TRBD1 (6 bases). Trimming left V 1 base short and J 1 base short, with 21 bases between. Germline V gene sequence: CDR1 GTSNPN, CDR2 SVGIG (reference sequence). CDR3 length: 18 residues. The CDR3: CAWSGSGTGTIGTDTQYF. The CDR3 DNA sequence: TGTGCCTGGAGTGGATCCGGTACAGGGACGATAGGCACAGATACGCAGTATTTT.

The chain carries TRBV6-5 and TRBJ1-5, with no clear D. CDR3 size: 15 residues. In germline, CDR1 is MNHEY, CDR2 SVGAGI. The V end was cut by 6 bases, the J end by 7 bases, with 19 bases between. CDR3 region: CASSPLSAPGQPQHF. For the CDR3, the DNA is TGTGCCAGCAGCCCCCTGTCAGCTCCGGGACAGCCCCAGCATTTT.

This clone was picked up a small number of times. The chain joins TRBV29-1 to TRBJ2-1; D is perhaps TRBD1 (6 bases). The V and J ends lost 6 bases and 7 bases respectively, with 13 bases between them. Germline loops: CDR1 SQVTM, CDR2 ANQGSEA. This CDR3 region has 12 residues. CDR3 bases: TGCAGCGTCACTTCCGGGACAAATGAGCAGTTCTTC. Translation gives CSVTSGTNEQFF.

This clone occurred a few times. This may be a read error, as it is one base from a much larger clone. The chain links TRBV5-4 to TRBJ2-7; no clear D gene. CDR1 is SGHNT and CDR2 is YYREEE in the germline V gene (reference sequence). The V gene lost 3 bases and the J gene lost 3 bases, with 4 bases spanning the gap. The CDR3 runs to 11 residues. The CDR3 loop reads CASSSLYEQYF. For the CDR3, the DNA is TGTGCCAGCAGCTCCCTCTACGAGCAGTACTTC.

There are a few counts of this clone. The chain has TRBV7-9 and TRBJ1-1; TRBD1 might be the D (5 bases). V was clipped by 4 bases and J by 0 bases, with 9 bases between them. Germline assignment: CDR1 SEHNR and CDR2 FQNEAQ (reference sequence). The CDR3 contains 14 residues. The CDR3 DNA follows: TGTGCCAGCAGCTGGGGCACGGTGAACACTGAAGCTTTCTTT. Protein product: CASSWGTVNTEAFF.

This clone was picked up one time. The chain joins TRBV5-4 to TRBJ2-4; D ambiguous. The ends were cut back, 0 bases at V and 8 bases at J, with 12 bases in the middle. The germline V gene has CDR1 SGHNT and CDR2 YYREEE (reference sequence). CDR3 length: 14 residues. CDR3 nucleotide sequence: TGTGCCAGCAGCTTGGCCGTGACGGGTGACATTCAGTACTTC. It is translated as CASSLAVTGDIQYF.

In this sample, this clone turned up a few times. The chain employs TRBV11-3 and TRBJ2-3; possible D gene TRBD2, 6 bases. V was pared by 5 bases and J by 1 base, with 16 bases between. CDR1 and CDR2 from the germline V gene are SGHNT and YENEEA. The CDR3 sequence is 16 residues long. The CDR3 is CASSTGVGAGTDTQYF. CDR3 DNA sequence: TGTGCCAGCAGCACGGGGGTAGGGGCCGGCACAGATACGCAGTATTTT.

This clone was recorded a few times. The DNA for the CDR3 is TGTGCCAGCAGTTACTTAGAGAATCAGCCCCAGCATTTT. Amino acids: CASSYLENQPQHF. V gene TRBV6-5 combines with J gene TRBJ1-5; D unresolved. This CDR3 spans 13 amino acids. Germline values: CDR1 MNHEY, CDR2 SVGAGI. Trimming left V 1 base short and J 4 bases short, with 5 bases between.

The V call is TRBV15, the J call TRBJ2-5; 8 bases are a match to TRBD1. CDR3 length equals 15 residues. The V segment lost 1 base and the J segment 2 bases; nucleotides outside the gene matches: 3. The germline gives CDR1 LNHNV, CDR2 YYDKDF (reference sequence). This CDR3 reads CATSRGNRGQETQYF. The CDR3 DNA reads TGTGCCACCAGCAGAGGAAACAGGGGGCAAGAGACCCAGTACTTC.

The V and J genes are TRBV5-1 and TRBJ1-2; D call uncertain. Trimming pared 2 bases from V and 4 bases from J, leaving 18 bases between. This CDR3 comprises 16 residues. Germline V gene sequence: CDR1 SGHRS, CDR2 YFSETQ. CDR3: CASSLTLSQGSYGYTF. Here the CDR3 DNA reads TGCGCCAGCAGCTTAACACTCAGCCAAGGGAGCTATGGCTACACCTTC.

The table lists this clone with a few counts. The V and J genes are TRBV5-6 and TRBJ2-1; D unresolved. V was trimmed by 4 bases and J by 6 bases, leaving 17 bases between them. The CDR3 length is 15 residues. The germline V gene has CDR1 SGHDT and CDR2 YYEEEE. The CDR3 loop is CASSTAATVRNEQFF. CDR3 nucleotide sequence: TGTGCCAGCAGCACCGCCGCGACGGTCCGCAATGAGCAGTTCTTC.

This clone is judged medium-sized (0.01 to 0.1%). The chain has TRBV7-8 and TRBJ1-3; no clear D. Looked up from germline, CDR1 is SGHVS and CDR2 is FQNEAQ. V dropped 2 bases and J dropped 4 bases, with 3 bases sitting between them. This CDR3 is 12 amino acids long. CDR3 nucleotide sequence: TGTGCCAGCAGCTTATCAGGAAACACCATATATTTT. The encoded protein is CASSLSGNTIYF.

The genes are TRBV2 and TRBJ2-3; tentative D call: TRBD2 (5 bases). The germline V and J ends were trimmed by 4 bases and 0 bases, with 8 bases remaining between them. Germline V CDR1 and CDR2: SNHLY, FYNNEI. The CDR3 covers 14 residues. The CDR3 reads CASSGTRSTDTQYF. The CDR3, as DNA: TGTGCCAGCAGTGGGACTCGGAGCACAGATACGCAGTATTTT.

This clone was counted between two and nine times. This chain joins TRBV25-1 and TRBJ2-2; the D call may be TRBD1 or TRBD2 (5 bases each). Trimming left V 3 bases short and J 0 bases short, with 5 bases between. In germline, CDR1 is MGHDK, CDR2 SYGVNS. The CDR3 loop spans 14 amino acids. The CDR3 DNA sequence: TGTGCCAGCAGTGAGGGACCGAACACCGGGGAGCTGTTTTTT. Amino acid sequence: CASSEGPNTGELFF.

This clone has just a few counts. V is TRBV7-6 and J is TRBJ2-7; TRBD2 matches at 7 bases. Germline assignment: CDR1 SGHVS and CDR2 FNYEAQ. Trimming removed 1 base from V and 6 bases from J; junction bases left unmatched: 6. The length of the CDR3 is 14 residues. The CDR3 nucleotides read TGTGCCAGCAGCTTAGGCGGGAGTGGGATCGAGCAGTACTTC. The encoded protein is CASSLGGSGIEQYF.

This chain joins TRBV21-1 and TRBJ2-3. TRBV21-1 is given as a pseudogene. The CDR3 loop spans 18 amino acids. The CDR3 region is CASSKKWFCRACTDTQYF. CDR3 nucleotide sequence: TGTGCCAGCAGCAAAAAATGGTTTTGCCGGGCCTGCACAGATACGCAGTATTTT.

The chain employs TRBV18 and TRBJ2-1; either TRBD1 or TRBD2 may supply D (5 bases each). The germline V gene encodes CDR1 KGHSH and CDR2 LQKENI. V was trimmed by 2 bases and J by 8 bases, leaving 22 bases between them. The CDR3 consists of 17 residues. The CDR3 DNA reads TGTGCCAGCTCACCAATTGAGGGGTGGCTAGGCTCACATGAGCAGTTCTTC. Its translation is CASSPIEGWLGSHEQFF.

V gene TRBV5-1 combines with J gene TRBJ2-5; either TRBD1 or TRBD2 may fit D (5 bases each). Germline CDR1 is SGHRS and CDR2 is YFSETQ. The CDR3 has 14 amino acids. V was clipped by 4 bases and J by 4 bases, with 14 bases between them. CDR3 bases: TGCGCCAGCAGCCTCGAGTGGGGGAGAGAGACCCAGTACTTC. Its translation: CASSLEWGRETQYF.

This sequence joins TRBV7-6 and TRBJ2-5, with 12 bases matching TRBD1. J was trimmed by 11 bases and V by 1 base; bases with no gene match: 17. Germline loops: CDR1 SGHVS, CDR2 FNYEAQ. The CDR3 runs to 18 residues. CDR3 sequence reads: CASSLVGTGGADSGEQYF. CDR3 coding DNA: TGTGCCAGCAGCTTAGTGGGGACAGGGGGCGCGGATTCGGGGGAGCAGTACTTC.

By frequency in the sample, this clone is medium-sized (0.01 to 0.1%). This rearrangement joins TRBV7-9 to TRBJ1-2; no definite D call. CDR1 SEHNR and CDR2 FQNEAQ come from the germline V gene (reference sequence). The CDR3 is 15 residues long. Trimming cost V 1 base and J 7 bases, with 16 bases left between them. CDR3 in DNA: TGTGCCAGCAGCTTAGGTCAGGCTTCAATCGTTGGCTACACCTTC. It yields the protein CASSLGQASIVGYTF.

A few counts support this clone. The V gene is TRBV7-8, the J gene TRBJ1-1; D might be TRBD1 (5 bases). The CDR3 loop spans 16 amino acids. Germline V gene data show CDR1 as SGHVS and CDR2 as FQNEAQ. The V end was cut by 3 bases, the J end by 0 bases, with 14 bases between. The CDR3 nucleotides read TGTGCCAGCAGCTTTGGGCACGGGACGTTGAACACTGAAGCTTTCTTT. This sequence encodes CASSFGHGTLNTEAFF.